This TCR beta chain was sequenced for a study of high-grade serous ovarian cancer treatment subgroups. Method: immunoSEQ multiplex PCR; TCRdb's copy keeps in-frame clones and lacks some. There are 1,700 or so clones in the sample; over 75% occur only once, and over 11% lies in the top ten. Tumor samples were taken before definitive surgery or chemotherapy. This clone was recorded once. Sequences were obtained from tumor tissue. This TCR derives from a human donor with high-grade serous ovarian cancer.

DNA of the CDR3: TGTGCCAGCAGTGAAGGGTGGCAGACTATCTATGGCTACACCTTC. Its translation: CASSEGWQTIYGYTF. The rearrangement joins TRBV6-1 to TRBJ1-2, with no clear D. The V gene's germline CDR1 is MNHNS and CDR2 SASEGT. The CDR3 spans 15 residues. With 1 base removed from V and 4 bases from J, the gap between germline ends came to 13 bases.